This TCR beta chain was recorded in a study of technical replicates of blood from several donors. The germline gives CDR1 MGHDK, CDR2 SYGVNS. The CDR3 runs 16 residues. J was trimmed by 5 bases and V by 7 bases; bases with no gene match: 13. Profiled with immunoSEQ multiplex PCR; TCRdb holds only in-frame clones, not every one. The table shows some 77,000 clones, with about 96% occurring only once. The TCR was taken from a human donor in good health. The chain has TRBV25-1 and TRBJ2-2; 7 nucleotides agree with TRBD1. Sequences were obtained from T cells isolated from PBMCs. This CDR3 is CASTRSDRDGTGELFF. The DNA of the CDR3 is TGTGCCAGCACTCGATCCGACAGGGATGGGACCGGGGAGCTGTTTTTT.